This is a list of T cell receptor beta chains from one sample in a study of T cell responses to AZD1222 COVID-19 vaccine. The protocol was immunoSEQ multiplex PCR, while the TCRdb copy is restricted to in-frame clones and leaves out a portion. The sample has around 140,000 clones; 88% are singletons. The source material was peripheral blood, sampled 28 days after the second dose of the MenACWY control vaccine. The receptors here all came from an adult who received the MenACWY meningococcal vaccine as a control. Each CDR3 is given with its conserved first and last residue. The D gene is left open where the match is weak. Not all rows give a size; the values are once, few, many and, for expanded clones, a class.

d_call j_call v_call clone_size cdr3_aa cdr3_nt
TRBD2 TRBJ2-2 TRBV7-9 . CASSFPRLLAGYTGELFF TGTGCCAGCAGCTTCCCAAGACTACTAGCGGGGTACACCGGGGAGCTGTTTTTT
. TRBJ2-3 TRBV11-1 . CASSYGQGKADTQYF TGTGCCAGCAGCTACGGGCAGGGTAAGGCAGATACGCAGTATTTT
TRBD2 TRBJ2-3 TRBV11-2 . CASSLGTSGRAPHTQYF TGTGCCAGCAGCCTGGGGACTAGCGGGAGGGCCCCCCATACGCAGTATTTT
TRBD2 TRBJ2-1 TRBV29-1 . CSVEGGGSRGNEQFF TGCAGCGTTGAAGGGGGCGGGAGCCGGGGGAATGAGCAGTTCTTC
TRBD2 TRBJ2-1 TRBV7-9 few CASSPGGGRAYNEQFF TGTGCCAGCAGCCCAGGCGGCGGGAGAGCCTACAATGAGCAGTTCTTC
. TRBJ1-2 TRBV30 once CAWRTGNYGYTF TGTGCCTGGAGGACTGGGAACTATGGCTACACCTTC
. TRBJ2-7 TRBV27 . CASSFGGQTYEQYF TGTGCCAGCAGTTTCGGGGGACAAACCTACGAGCAGTACTTC
. TRBJ1-2 TRBV29-1 . CSVEEVDYGYTF TGCAGCGTTGAAGAGGTAGACTATGGCTACACCTTC
. TRBJ1-2 TRBV28 . CASAPGRGRVGYTF TGTGCCAGCGCTCCGGGGAGAGGGAGGGTAGGCTACACCTTC
. TRBJ1-2 TRBV27 once CASTSFWGADYGYTF TGTGCCAGCACTTCGTTTTGGGGGGCTGACTATGGCTACACCTTC
TRBD1 TRBJ2-2 TRBV23-1 . CASSQDRALRISNTGELFF TGCGCCAGCAGTCAAGACAGGGCGCTTAGGATCTCGAACACCGGGGAGCTGTTTTTT
. TRBJ1-4 TRBV6-5 . CASRRAAKLFF TGTGCCAGCAGGCGGGCCGCAAAACTGTTTTTT
TRBD1 TRBJ1-1 TRBV19 . CASSNRGLGTEAFF TGTGCCAGTAGTAACAGGGGTTTGGGGACTGAAGCTTTCTTT
TRBD2 TRBJ2-5 TRBV29-1 . CSVVGSGGPGETQYF TGCAGCGTTGTGGGGAGCGGGGGGCCGGGTGAGACCCAGTACTTC
TRBD1 TRBJ1-2 TRBV6-5 . CASTQGGLGDNGYTF TGTGCCAGCACCCAGGGGGGCCTCGGAGATAATGGCTACACCTTC
. TRBJ2-1 TRBV6-4 . CARRGRGTSYNEQFF TGTGCCAGAAGGGGGAGAGGGACCTCCTACAATGAGCAGTTCTTC
. TRBJ2-2 TRBV18 . CASSLNAVARNTGELFF TGTGCCAGCTCATTAAACGCCGTGGCCAGGAATACCGGGGAGCTGTTTTTT
. TRBJ2-3 TRBV6-5 . CASSYNPPPDTQYF TGTGCCAGCAGTTATAACCCCCCCCCAGATACGCAGTATTTT
. TRBJ1-1 TRBV9 . CASSEGSNTEAFF TGTGCCAGCAGCGAGGGCTCCAACACTGAAGCTTTCTTT
TRBD2 TRBJ2-5 TRBV9 . CASSVAGSGVQETQYF TGTGCCAGCAGCGTAGCGGGTAGCGGGGTTCAAGAGACCCAGTACTTC
. TRBJ1-6 TRBV7-2 . CASGPNSPLHF TGTGCCAGCGGACCTAATTCACCCCTCCACTTT
TRBD2 TRBJ2-7 TRBV7-2 few CASSFPQKRLGGGNEQYF TGTGCCAGCAGCTTTCCACAAAAACGGCTTGGCGGGGGGAACGAGCAGTACTTC
TRBD2 TRBJ2-7 TRBV28 . CASSLLSGRAYEQYF TGTGCCAGCAGTTTATTAAGCGGGAGGGCCTACGAGCAGTACTTC
TRBD1 TRBJ1-3 TRBV18 . CASSSEDRGTSGNTIYF TGTGCCAGCTCATCCGAAGACAGGGGCACGTCTGGAAACACCATATATTTT
TRBD1 TRBJ2-7 TRBV28 . CASSSPGTGDYEQYF TGTGCCAGCAGTTCACCTGGGACAGGGGATTACGAGCAGTACTTC
TRBD1 TRBJ1-5 TRBV2 . CASTPGQGNQPQHF TGTGCCAGCACCCCCGGACAGGGGAATCAGCCCCAGCATTTT
. TRBJ2-5 TRBV19 few CASSIGFQRSAETQYF TGTGCCAGTAGTATAGGATTCCAGCGGTCTGCAGAGACCCAGTACTTC
TRBD2 TRBJ2-7 TRBV7-8 . CATKGLAGVIGEQYF TGTGCCACTAAGGGGCTAGCGGGAGTTATAGGCGAGCAGTACTTC
TRBD1 TRBJ2-5 TRBV10-3 few CAISESTGTETQYF TGTGCCATCAGTGAATCGACAGGGACGGAGACCCAGTACTTC
TRBD1 TRBJ2-5 TRBV18 . CASSPPGQQETQYF TGTGCCAGCTCACCACCGGGACAGCAAGAGACCCAGTACTTC
. TRBJ2-7 TRBV6-6 . CASRDAGTPVQYF TGTGCCAGCAGAGACGCCGGGACCCCGGTGCAGTACTTC
. TRBJ2-6 TRBV9 . CASSVSNSGANVLTF TGTGCCAGCAGCGTTAGTAACTCTGGGGCCAACGTCCTGACTTTC
. TRBJ2-7 TRBV7-9 . CASSLVGGGREYEQYF TGTGCCAGCAGCTTAGTGGGTGGGGGTCGGGAGTACGAGCAGTACTTC
. TRBJ1-5 TRBV28 . CASSPVNQPQHF TGTGCCAGCAGCCCGGTCAATCAGCCCCAGCATTTT
. TRBJ2-1 TRBV3-1/TRBV3-2 . CASSQVEGEQFF TGTGCCAGCAGCCAAGTTGAGGGTGAGCAGTTCTTC
. TRBJ2-1 TRBV5-5 once CASSLASSDGNEQFF TGTGCCAGCAGCTTGGCTTCTTCCGACGGCAATGAGCAGTTCTTC
TRBD2 TRBJ2-1 TRBV5-1 . CASQLLAGAFNEQFF TGCGCCAGCCAACTACTAGCGGGAGCCTTCAATGAGCAGTTCTTC
. TRBJ2-1 TRBV4-3 . CVSSQDVWREKQFF TGCGTCAGCAGCCAAGATGTGTGGCGGGAAAAGCAGTTCTTC
TRBD1 TRBJ2-5 TRBV28 . CASSTRTGDETQYF TGTGCCAGCAGTACCCGGACAGGGGACGAGACCCAGTACTTC
. TRBJ2-7 TRBV5-4 . CASSAFVGNYEQYF TGTGCCAGCAGCGCCTTCGTGGGAAACTACGAGCAGTACTTC
. TRBJ2-2 TRBV21-1 . CASSTQTGNTGELFF TGTGCCAGCAGCACGCAGACAGGGAACACCGGGGAGCTGTTTTTT
. TRBJ2-3 TRBV12-3/TRBV12-4 . CASSPSYKPTQYF TGTGCCAGCAGCCCGTCCTACAAGCCTACGCAGTATTTT
. TRBJ1-2 TRBV6-5 . CASSADGRYGYTF TGTGCCAGCAGCGCCGACGGACGCTATGGCTACACCTTC
. TRBJ1-3 TRBV9 . CASSVSPSDTIYF TGTGCCAGCAGCGTATCCCCGTCGGACACCATATATTTT
. TRBJ2-1 TRBV6-5 . CASSSLGTAPDEQFF TGTGCCAGCAGTTCCCTAGGGACGGCCCCGGATGAGCAGTTCTTC
TRBD1 TRBJ2-7 TRBV7-8 . CASRDNTGTGDYEQYF TGTGCCAGCAGAGATAATACCGGGACAGGGGACTACGAGCAGTACTTC
. TRBJ1-1 TRBV9 . CASSVAGSNTEAFF TGTGCCAGCAGCGTAGCGGGCAGTAACACTGAAGCTTTCTTT